A selection of T cell receptor beta chains follows, all from one sample in a study of beta chain features in type 1 diabetes. Method: immunoSEQ multiplex PCR; TCRdb's copy keeps in-frame clones and lacks some. Found here are more than 250,000 clones, approximately 25% of them singletons; the top ten hold more than 0.009%. Sequenced input: naive CD4+ T cells from blood. Receptors were obtained from a woman in her twenties or thirties with type 1 diabetes. CDR3s include the opening cysteine and the closing phenylalanine or tryptophan. The D gene is left open where the match is weak. Size tells how often a clone was seen (once, few, many) or the class of an expanded clone, and some rows leave it out.

v_gene,j_gene,abundance,d_gene,CDR3aa,CDR3nt
TRBV30,TRBJ2-7,-,-,CAWSVQGWDEQYF,TGTGCCTGGAGTGTACAGGGTTGGGACGAGCAGTACTTC
TRBV7-9,TRBJ1-1,few,TRBD1,CASSEGQGVGEAFF,TGTGCCAGCAGCGAGGGACAGGGGGTAGGTGAAGCTTTCTTT
TRBV19,TRBJ1-1,-,-,CASSMGRDTEAFF,TGTGCCAGTAGTATGGGGAGGGACACTGAAGCTTTCTTT
TRBV5-1,TRBJ2-3,-,-,CASSLERSTDTQYF,TGCGCCAGCAGCTTGGAACGGAGCACAGATACGCAGTATTTT
TRBV2,TRBJ1-5,few,TRBD1,CASREDRGQPQHF,TGTGCCAGCAGAGAGGACAGGGGGCAGCCCCAGCATTTT
TRBV9,TRBJ1-5,few,-,CASSPGHSNQPQHF,TGTGCCAGCAGCCCGGGTCATAGCAATCAGCCCCAGCATTTT
TRBV9,TRBJ1-1,-,-,CASSVDTSNTEAFF,TGTGCCAGCAGCGTCGATACATCCAACACTGAAGCTTTCTTT
TRBV4-2,TRBJ2-1,few,-,CASSQDLVASGRNEQFF,TGTGCCAGCAGCCAAGATCTTGTAGCGAGTGGGCGCAATGAGCAGTTCTTC
TRBV2,TRBJ2-7,-,TRBD2,CASSVSGTEQYF,TGTGCCAGCAGTGTAAGCGGGACCGAGCAGTACTTC
TRBV15,TRBJ2-2,few,-,CATSRSSVGTGELFF,TGTGCCACCAGCAGATCTAGCGTGGGCACCGGGGAGCTGTTTTTT
TRBV15,TRBJ1-2,-,-,CATSRGGRASYGYTF,TGTGCCACCAGCAGAGGAGGTCGAGCTTCCTATGGCTACACCTTC
TRBV5-1,TRBJ2-7,few,TRBD1,CASSSLTGGEQYF,TGCGCCAGCAGCTCCCTGACAGGGGGAGAGCAGTACTTC
TRBV7-9,TRBJ2-3,-,TRBD2,CASSRSGGYTDTQYF,TGTGCCAGCAGCCGTAGCGGGGGCTACACAGATACGCAGTATTTT
TRBV7-2,TRBJ1-4,-,-,CASSLYSPEEKLFF,TGTGCCAGCAGCTTATACAGCCCCGAGGAAAAACTGTTTTTT
TRBV30,TRBJ2-7,-,-,CAWSRGSSYEQYF,TGTGCCTGGAGTAGGGGGTCCTCCTACGAGCAGTACTTC
TRBV5-1,TRBJ2-3,few,-,CASSRGDTQYF,TGCGCCAGCAGCAGAGGGGATACGCAGTATTTT
TRBV2,TRBJ2-1,-,-,CASSEGGNEQFF,TGTGCCAGCAGTGAGGGGGGCAATGAGCAGTTCTTC
TRBV4-1,TRBJ2-2,-,TRBD1,CASSQGIQGAKTGELFF,TGCGCCAGCAGCCAAGGAATACAGGGGGCGAAAACCGGGGAGCTGTTTTTT
TRBV29-1,TRBJ1-4,-,-,CSVGGGNEKLFF,TGCAGCGTTGGGGGGGGGAATGAAAAACTGTTTTTT
TRBV9,TRBJ2-1,few,-,CASSDRDKGFYNEQFF,TGTGCCAGCAGCGACCGGGACAAAGGATTCTACAATGAGCAGTTCTTC
TRBV10-2,TRBJ2-5,few,-,CASSENPYLADQETQYF,TGCGCCAGCAGTGAGAATCCCTATTTAGCAGATCAAGAGACCCAGTACTTC
TRBV29-1,TRBJ2-6,-,-,CSVDVAGANVLTF,TGCAGCGTTGATGTAGCCGGGGCCAACGTCCTGACTTTC
TRBV11-2,TRBJ2-1,-,TRBD2,CASSPSFLAGVGEQFF,TGTGCCAGCAGCCCATCTTTTCTAGCGGGAGTAGGTGAGCAGTTCTTC
TRBV10-3,TRBJ2-7,few,TRBD1,CAISELDRSSYEQYF,TGTGCCATCAGTGAGCTGGACAGGTCTAGCTACGAGCAGTACTTC
TRBV28,TRBJ1-1,few,TRBD1,CASSNSGQGDTEAFF,TGTGCCAGCAGTAACTCGGGACAGGGGGACACTGAAGCTTTCTTT
TRBV15,TRBJ2-1,-,TRBD2,CATSQRGTYNEQFF,TGTGCCACCAGCCAGCGGGGAACATACAATGAGCAGTTCTTC
TRBV29-1,TRBJ2-4,few,-,CSALGGNIQYF,TGCAGCGCCCTGGGCGGGAACATTCAGTACTTC
TRBV29-1,TRBJ2-2,-,-,CSVEAVGGELFF,TGCAGCGTTGAAGCGGTTGGCGGGGAGCTGTTTTTT
TRBV10-3,TRBJ2-7,-,-,CAISDDSLPYEQYF,TGTGCCATCAGTGATGACTCCCTGCCCTACGAGCAGTACTTC
TRBV18,TRBJ1-1,-,-,CASSPDGLGTQNTEAFF,TGTGCCAGCTCACCCGATGGATTAGGGACACAGAACACTGAAGCTTTCTTT
TRBV7-9,TRBJ2-6,few,-,CASTATGYSGANVLTF,TGTGCCAGCACCGCGACGGGTTACTCTGGGGCCAACGTCCTGACTTTC
TRBV9,TRBJ2-1,-,TRBD2,CASSVGSGSYLVVEQFF,TGTGCCAGCAGCGTAGGGAGCGGGAGTTATTTAGTGGTTGAGCAGTTCTTC